This T cell receptor beta chain was sequenced during a study of CD8+CD57+ T cells in acquired aplastic anemia. CD8+CD57+ cell expansion had been shown by flow cytometry in patients chosen for sequencing. This clonotype was observed a single time. Since a much larger clone is just one base distant, this may be a read error. CDR3 length: 13 amino acids. Germline CDR1 is SGHRS and CDR2 is YFSETQ. The V and J ends lost 4 bases and 6 bases, in that order; junction bases with no gene match: 3. Genomic DNA provided the template from which TCR beta VDJ and CDR3 profiles were obtained. TCRdb redid the calling of the reads with MiXCR, one entry per CDR3 protein. Found here are around 150,000 distinct CDR3 sequences, 40% to 60% of them singletons; the top ten hold about 30%.

The chain carries TRBV5-1 and TRBJ2-2, with TRBD1 matching 7 bases. Sample: sorted CD4+, CD8+, or CD8+CD57+ T cells (not recorded which) from PBMCs. This clonotype was obtained from a human donor with aplastic anemia. For the CDR3, the DNA is TGCGCCAGCAGCCACGGACAGGCCGGGGAGCTGTTTTTT. Translated: CASSHGQAGELFF.